This is a list of T cell receptor beta chains from one sample in a study of blood T cell repertoires in COVID-19. Data came from immunoSEQ multiplex PCR; TCRdb stores just in-frame clones and leaves some out. The sample includes some 390,000 clones, 89% of them seen just once. The sequencing input was peripheral blood. These TCRs come from a woman between 40 and 55 years old with COVID-19, enrolled during active disease. Both conserved end residues are part of each CDR3. The D gene is left open where the match is weak. A clone size is listed for some rows: how often the clone was seen (once, few, many), or a class if it is expanded.

j_gene | abundance | v_gene | d_gene | CDR3nt | CDR3aa
TRBJ2-7 | . | TRBV6-5 | TRBD2 | TGTGCCAGCAGAAAAACCGGGACTATCTACGAGCAGTACTTC | CASRKTGTIYEQYF
TRBJ1-6 | . | TRBV27 | . | TGTGCCAGCAGTTTAGGCCAGGGGTCCTATAATTCACCCCTCCACTTT | CASSLGQGSYNSPLHF
TRBJ1-1 | few | TRBV5-1 | TRBD1 | TGCGCCAGCAGCATGAACCCCGCCGGGACAGACTACACTGAAGCTTTCTTT | CASSMNPAGTDYTEAFF
TRBJ2-1 | . | TRBV15 | . | TGTGCCACCAGCGGTAGCAGGGGCGTGCTAACGGATGAGCAGTTCTTC | CATSGSRGVLTDEQFF
TRBJ1-5 | . | TRBV5-8 | TRBD1 | TGTGCCAGCAGCAGGGGGCCGGGTCAGCCCCAGCATTTT | CASSRGPGQPQHF
TRBJ1-5 | . | TRBV7-9 | . | TGTGCCAGCAGCTCCGGGGCAGGGGTGAGCAATCAGCCCCAGCATTTT | CASSSGAGVSNQPQHF
TRBJ1-2 | . | TRBV28 | . | TGTGCCAGCACGGGGGGGCGTCACTATGGCTACACCTTC | CASTGGRHYGYTF
TRBJ2-1 | . | TRBV28 | . | TGTGCCAGCAGCAGAATGGGACTGAACAATGAGCAGTTCTTC | CASSRMGLNNEQFF
TRBJ1-2 | . | TRBV24-1 | TRBD1 | TGTGCCACCAGTGACCCCAGGGGGCTCTATGGCTACACCTTC | CATSDPRGLYGYTF
TRBJ1-1 | . | TRBV7-3 | . | TGTGCCAGCAGCAGAGGCAAGAACACTGAAGCTTTCTTT | CASSRGKNTEAFF
TRBJ1-2 | . | TRBV5-1 | TRBD1 | TGCGCCAGCAGCTTGACCGGACAGGGGAGCGGCTACACCTTC | CASSLTGQGSGYTF
TRBJ2-1 | . | TRBV6-2/TRBV6-3 | . | TGTGCCAGCAGCAATACGGCAGGGGCCGGCAATGAGCAGTTCTTC | CASSNTAGAGNEQFF
TRBJ2-1 | once | TRBV2 | TRBD1 | TGTGCCAGCATCACCGGGACAGGGAACAATGAGCAGTTCTTC | CASITGTGNNEQFF
TRBJ1-6 | . | TRBV6-5 | . | TGTGCCAGCAGTTACTCGAGCGGCACCCTCCACTTT | CASSYSSGTLHF
TRBJ2-5 | . | TRBV5-1 | . | TGCGCCAGCAGCGTCCGGGAGAAAGAGACCCAGTACTTC | CASSVREKETQYF
TRBJ1-2 | . | TRBV18 | TRBD1 | TGTGCCAGCTCGCGGGACAGGGACTATGGCTACACCTTC | CASSRDRDYGYTF
TRBJ2-1 | . | TRBV5-1 | . | TGCGCCAGCAGCCCGGGTTCCCCCCACTCCTACAATGAGCAGTTCTTC | CASSPGSPHSYNEQFF
TRBJ1-1 | . | TRBV5-6 | . | TGTGCCAGCAGGAGGGAGGAGGTGAGGACTGAAGCTTTCTTT | CASRREEVRTEAFF
TRBJ2-3 | . | TRBV6-5 | TRBD2 | TGTGCCAGCAGCTACACGCGGGAGCATGGAGATACGCAGTATTTT | CASSYTREHGDTQYF
TRBJ1-2 | . | TRBV28 | . | TGTGCCAGCAGTTTTCCGGGGTTCCCCTATGGCTACACCTTC | CASSFPGFPYGYTF
TRBJ1-2 | . | TRBV15 | . | TGTGCCACCAGCAGAGGAGGTGGCTACACCTTC | CATSRGGGYTF
TRBJ1-5 | . | TRBV28 | . | TGTGCCAGCAGTCAAGGGGGTTCAGGGCAGCCCCAGCATTTT | CASSQGGSGQPQHF
TRBJ2-1 | once | TRBV7-9 | TRBD2 | TGTGCCAGCAGCTTAGCGGTGGTAGGAAGCGGGGGGGCCGATGAGCAGTTCTTC | CASSLAVVGSGGADEQFF
TRBJ1-5 | . | TRBV28 | TRBD1 | TGTGCCAGCAGTTCAGGGGGAAGGAATCAGCCCCAGCATTTT | CASSSGGRNQPQHF
TRBJ1-3 | . | TRBV7-2 | . | TGTGCCAGCACCCCAACCGCATACACTGGAAACACCATATATTTT | CASTPTAYTGNTIYF
TRBJ1-5 | . | TRBV30 | . | TGTGCCTGGTCGGGGGGGGGACCCCAGCATTTT | CAWSGGGPQHF
TRBJ1-2 | many | TRBV5-1 | TRBD1 | TGCGCCAGCAGCCCAGACAGGGGAAGGCCCTCCCTCTTC | CASSPDRGRPSLF
TRBJ1-2 | . | TRBV14 | TRBD1 | TGTGCCAGCAGCCAAGAAAAAACAGGGGGCCTGGGAGGCTACACCTTC | CASSQEKTGGLGGYTF
TRBJ1-6 | . | TRBV6-6 | . | TGTGCCAGCAGTCTCAAAACCCGACAGCCCAGGGATTCACCCCTCCACTTT | CASSLKTRQPRDSPLHF
TRBJ2-5 | . | TRBV9 | . | TGTGCCAGCAGCTACCGGGGGCAAGAGACCCAGTACTTC | CASSYRGQETQYF
TRBJ2-1 | . | TRBV5-1 | . | TGCGCCAGCAGCTTGGAGACTCCCCTTTGGTTCTTC | CASSLETPLWFF
TRBJ1-5 | once | TRBV18 | . | TGTGCCAGCTCACCAGAAGGGACATACAATCAGCCCCAGCATTTT | CASSPEGTYNQPQHF
TRBJ2-1 | . | TRBV19 | TRBD2 | TGTGCCAGCACCGTGGATAGCGGGGTCTACAATGAGCAGTTCTTC | CASTVDSGVYNEQFF
TRBJ2-7 | . | TRBV6-5 | . | TGTGCCAGCAGTTACTCCCAGGGTTCCTACGAGCAGTACTTC | CASSYSQGSYEQYF
TRBJ1-4 | . | TRBV5-8 | . | TGTGCCAGCAGCTTGGGGGTGGGCAGAGTTCATGAAAAACTGTTTTTT | CASSLGVGRVHEKLFF
TRBJ1-5 | once | TRBV7-8 | . | TGTGCCAGCAGCTTAGATTCAGGGTTCAATCAGCCCCAGCATTTT | CASSLDSGFNQPQHF
TRBJ1-1 | . | TRBV3-1/TRBV3-2 | . | TGTGCCAGCTCGCGTGACGGGGTTGGTTACACTGAAGCTTTCTTT | CASSRDGVGYTEAFF
TRBJ1-4 | . | TRBV6-6 | . | TGTGCCAGCAGTTACAGGACGGGAGGGAGTAATGAAAAACTGTTTTTT | CASSYRTGGSNEKLFF
TRBJ1-1 | . | TRBV7-9 | . | TGTGCCAGCAGCTTTCCGGGACCCCCGGGGGAGACTGAAGCTTTCTTT | CASSFPGPPGETEAFF
TRBJ1-5 | . | TRBV29-1 | TRBD1 | TGCAGCGTTGGCCCGGGACAGAATCAGCCCCAGCATTTT | CSVGPGQNQPQHF
TRBJ1-2 | . | TRBV7-2 | . | TGTGCCAGCAGCTTGGGAGAGAGACTTAACTATGGCTACACCTTC | CASSLGERLNYGYTF
TRBJ2-5 | . | TRBV20-1 | TRBD2 | TGCAGTGCTAGTCGGGGGGGCGGGGAGACCCAGTACTTC | CSASRGGGETQYF
TRBJ2-3 | . | TRBV6-5 | . | TGTGCCAGCAGGATGGACAGACATAGCACAGATACGCAGTATTTT | CASRMDRHSTDTQYF
TRBJ2-5 | . | TRBV6-1 | . | TGTGCCAGCAGTGAATGGGGGGTAAGCGAGACCCAGTACTTC | CASSEWGVSETQYF
TRBJ2-7 | . | TRBV30 | TRBD2 | TGTGCCTGGAGGTATAGCGGGAGGTCACACGAGCAGTACTTC | CAWRYSGRSHEQYF